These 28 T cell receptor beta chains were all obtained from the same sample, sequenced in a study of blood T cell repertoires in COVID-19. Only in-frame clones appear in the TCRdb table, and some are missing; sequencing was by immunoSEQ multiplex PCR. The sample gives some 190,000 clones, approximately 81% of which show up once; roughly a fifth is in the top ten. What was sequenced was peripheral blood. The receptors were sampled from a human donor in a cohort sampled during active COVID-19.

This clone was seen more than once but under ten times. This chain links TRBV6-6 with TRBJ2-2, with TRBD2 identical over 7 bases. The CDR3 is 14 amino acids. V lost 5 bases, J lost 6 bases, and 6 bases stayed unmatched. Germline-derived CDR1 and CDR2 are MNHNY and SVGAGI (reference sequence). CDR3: CASSPRAGPGELFF. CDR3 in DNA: TGTGCCAGCAGTCCCAGAGCGGGGCCCGGGGAGCTGTTTTTT.

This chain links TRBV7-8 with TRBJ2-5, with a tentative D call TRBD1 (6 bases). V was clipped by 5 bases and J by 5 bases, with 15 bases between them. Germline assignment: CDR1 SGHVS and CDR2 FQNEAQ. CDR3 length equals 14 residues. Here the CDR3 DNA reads TGTGCCAGCAGCGCCCTAACAGGGATTGAGACCCAGTACTTC. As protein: CASSALTGIETQYF.

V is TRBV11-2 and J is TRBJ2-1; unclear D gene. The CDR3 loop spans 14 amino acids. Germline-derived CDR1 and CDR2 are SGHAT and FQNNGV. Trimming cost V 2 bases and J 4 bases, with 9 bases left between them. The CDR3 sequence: CASSLIRGYNEQFF. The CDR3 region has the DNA TGTGCCAGCAGCTTAATCCGAGGTTACAATGAGCAGTTCTTC.

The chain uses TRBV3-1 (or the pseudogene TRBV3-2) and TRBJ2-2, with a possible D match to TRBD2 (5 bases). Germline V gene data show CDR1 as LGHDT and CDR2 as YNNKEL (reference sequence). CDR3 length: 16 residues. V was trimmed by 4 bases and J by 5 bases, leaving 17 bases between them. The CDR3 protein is CASSLQLVLATGELFF. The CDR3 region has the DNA TGTGCCAGCAGCCTGCAACTAGTTCTAGCTACCGGGGAGCTGTTTTTT.

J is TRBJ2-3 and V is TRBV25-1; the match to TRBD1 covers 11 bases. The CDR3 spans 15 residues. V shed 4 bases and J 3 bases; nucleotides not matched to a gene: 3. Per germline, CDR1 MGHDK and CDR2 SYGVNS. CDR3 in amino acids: CASSGGQGVTDTQYF. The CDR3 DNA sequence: TGTGCCAGCAGTGGGGGACAGGGGGTGACAGATACGCAGTATTTT.

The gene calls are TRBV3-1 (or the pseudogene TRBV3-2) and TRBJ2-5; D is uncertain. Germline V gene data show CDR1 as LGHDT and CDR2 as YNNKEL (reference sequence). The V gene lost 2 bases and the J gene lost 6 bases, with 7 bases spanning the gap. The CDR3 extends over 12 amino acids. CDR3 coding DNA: TGTGCCAGCAGCCAACTACAGCAGACCCAGTACTTC. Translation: CASSQLQQTQYF.

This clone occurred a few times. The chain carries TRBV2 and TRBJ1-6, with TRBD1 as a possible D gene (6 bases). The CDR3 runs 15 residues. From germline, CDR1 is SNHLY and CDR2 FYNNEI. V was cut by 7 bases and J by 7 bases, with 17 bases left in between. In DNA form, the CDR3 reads TGTGCCAGCACGGAGGCGGACAGTTTGAATTCACCCCTCCACTTT. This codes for CASTEADSLNSPLHF. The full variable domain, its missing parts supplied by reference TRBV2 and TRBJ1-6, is EPEVTQTPSHQVTQMGQEVILRCVPISNHLYFYWYRQILGQKVEFLVSFYNNEISEKSEIFDDQFSVERPDGSNFTLKIRSTKLEDSAMYFCASTEADSLNSPLHFGNGTRLTVT.

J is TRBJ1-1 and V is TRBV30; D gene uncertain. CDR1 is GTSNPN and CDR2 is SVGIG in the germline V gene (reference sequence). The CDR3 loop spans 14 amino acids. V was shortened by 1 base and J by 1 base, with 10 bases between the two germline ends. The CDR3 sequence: CAWSDYSKNTEAFF. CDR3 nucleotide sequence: TGTGCCTGGAGTGATTACAGCAAGAACACTGAAGCTTTCTTT.

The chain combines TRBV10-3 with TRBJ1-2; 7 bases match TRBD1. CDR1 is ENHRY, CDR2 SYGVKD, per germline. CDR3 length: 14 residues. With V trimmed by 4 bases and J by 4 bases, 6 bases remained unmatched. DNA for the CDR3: TGTGCCATCAGTGGACAGGGACGGGGCTATGGCTACACCTTC. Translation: CAISGQGRGYGYTF.

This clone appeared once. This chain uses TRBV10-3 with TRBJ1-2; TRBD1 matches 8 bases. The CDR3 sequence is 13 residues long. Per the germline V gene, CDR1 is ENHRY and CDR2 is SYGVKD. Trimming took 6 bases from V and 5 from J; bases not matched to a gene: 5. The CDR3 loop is CAIRGGQEYGYTF. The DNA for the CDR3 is TGTGCCATCAGGGGGGGACAGGAGTATGGCTACACCTTC.

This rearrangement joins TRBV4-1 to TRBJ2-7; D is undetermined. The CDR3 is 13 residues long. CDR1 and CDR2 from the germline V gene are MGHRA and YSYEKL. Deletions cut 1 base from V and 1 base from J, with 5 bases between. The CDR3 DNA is TGCGCCAGCAGCCAAGGGCTTTCCTACGAGCAGTACGTC. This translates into CASSQGLSYEQYV.

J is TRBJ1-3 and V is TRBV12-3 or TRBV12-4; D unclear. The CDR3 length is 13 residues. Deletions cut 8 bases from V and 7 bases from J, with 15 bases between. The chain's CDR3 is CASLTEYWNTIYF. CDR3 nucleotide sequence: TGTGCCAGCTTAACCGAGTACTGGAACACCATATATTTT.

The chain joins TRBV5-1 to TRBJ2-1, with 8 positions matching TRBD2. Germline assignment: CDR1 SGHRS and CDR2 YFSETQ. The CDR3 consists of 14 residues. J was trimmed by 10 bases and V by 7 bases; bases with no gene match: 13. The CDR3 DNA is TGCGCCAGCTTCCGGGGGGGAGGATTTTACGAGCAGTTCTTC. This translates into CASFRGGGFYEQFF.

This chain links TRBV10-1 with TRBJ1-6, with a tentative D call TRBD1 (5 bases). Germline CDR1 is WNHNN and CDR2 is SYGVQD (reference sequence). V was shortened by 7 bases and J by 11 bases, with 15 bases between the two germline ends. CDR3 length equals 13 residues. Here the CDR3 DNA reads TGCGCCAGCAACGCGGGACGGGGGACACCCCTCCACTTT. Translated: CASNAGRGTPLHF.

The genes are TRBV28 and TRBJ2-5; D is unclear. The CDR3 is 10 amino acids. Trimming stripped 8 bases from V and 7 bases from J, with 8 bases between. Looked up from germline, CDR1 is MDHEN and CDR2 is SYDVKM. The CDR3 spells CASGLGTQYF. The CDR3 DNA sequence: TGTGCCAGCGGCCTAGGGACCCAGTACTTC.

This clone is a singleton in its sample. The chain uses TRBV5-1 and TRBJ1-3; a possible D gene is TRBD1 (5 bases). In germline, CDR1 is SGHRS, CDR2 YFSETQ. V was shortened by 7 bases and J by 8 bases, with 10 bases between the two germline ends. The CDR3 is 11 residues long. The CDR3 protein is CASGEGDTIYF. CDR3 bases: TGCGCCAGCGGAGAAGGGGACACCATATATTTT.

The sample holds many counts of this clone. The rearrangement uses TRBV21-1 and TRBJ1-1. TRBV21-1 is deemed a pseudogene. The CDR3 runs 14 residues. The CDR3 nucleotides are TGTGCCAGCAGCGCCGAGCTAGAGAACACTGAAGCTTTCTTT. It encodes CASSAELENTEAFF.

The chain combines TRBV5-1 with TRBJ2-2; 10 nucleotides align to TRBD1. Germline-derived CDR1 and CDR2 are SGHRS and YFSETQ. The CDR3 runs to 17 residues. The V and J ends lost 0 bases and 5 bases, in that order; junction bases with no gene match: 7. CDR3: CASSLAGTGVITGELFF. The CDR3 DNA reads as TGCGCCAGCAGCTTGGCGGGGACAGGGGTAATTACCGGGGAGCTGTTTTTT.

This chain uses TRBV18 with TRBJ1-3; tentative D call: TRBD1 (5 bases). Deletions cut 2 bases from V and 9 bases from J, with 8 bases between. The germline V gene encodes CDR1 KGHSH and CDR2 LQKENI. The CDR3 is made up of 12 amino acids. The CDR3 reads CASSPIGGTIYF. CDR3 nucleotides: TGTGCCAGCTCACCAATCGGGGGCACCATATATTTT. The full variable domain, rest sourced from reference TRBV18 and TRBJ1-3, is NAGVMQNPRHLVRRRGQEARLRCSPMKGHSHVYWYRQLPEEGLKFMVYLQKENIIDESGMPKERFSAEFPKEGPSILRIQQVVRGDSAAYFCASSPIGGTIYFGEGSWLTVV.

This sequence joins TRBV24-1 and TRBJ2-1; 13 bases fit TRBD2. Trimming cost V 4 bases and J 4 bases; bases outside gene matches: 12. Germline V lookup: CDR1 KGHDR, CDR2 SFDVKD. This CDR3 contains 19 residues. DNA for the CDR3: TGTGCCACCAGTGACCCCGGACTAGCGGGGGCTGGGGGATACAATGAGCAGTTCTTC. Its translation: CATSDPGLAGAGGYNEQFF.

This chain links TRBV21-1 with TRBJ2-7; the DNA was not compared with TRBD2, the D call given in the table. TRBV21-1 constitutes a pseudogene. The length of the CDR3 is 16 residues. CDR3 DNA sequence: TGTGCCAGCAGCAAACTATCCTACTTTGTTCGGTACGAGCAGTACGTC. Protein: CASSKLSYFVRYEQYV.

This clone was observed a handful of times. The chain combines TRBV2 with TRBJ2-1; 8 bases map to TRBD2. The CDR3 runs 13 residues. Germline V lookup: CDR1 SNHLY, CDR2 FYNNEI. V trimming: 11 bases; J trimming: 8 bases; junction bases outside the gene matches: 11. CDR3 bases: TGTGCCGCGTCGCGGCTAGCGGGTGATGAGCAGTTCTTC. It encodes CAASRLAGDEQFF.

The CDR3 sequence: CASSPIHRQAFNEQFF. For the CDR3, the DNA is TGTGCCAGCAGCCCTATTCACCGACAGGCCTTCAATGAGCAGTTCTTC. J is TRBJ2-1 and V is TRBV11-2, with D maybe TRBD1 (6 bases). This CDR3 has 16 amino acids. Trimming left V 5 bases short and J 6 bases short, with 20 bases between. Germline values: CDR1 SGHAT, CDR2 FQNNGV.

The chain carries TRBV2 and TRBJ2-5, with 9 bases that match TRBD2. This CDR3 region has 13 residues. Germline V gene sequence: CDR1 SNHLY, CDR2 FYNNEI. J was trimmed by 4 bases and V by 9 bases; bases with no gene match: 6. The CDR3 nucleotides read TGTGCCAGTGGGGGAGCGGGAGGAGAGACCCAGTACTTC. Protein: CASGGAGGETQYF.

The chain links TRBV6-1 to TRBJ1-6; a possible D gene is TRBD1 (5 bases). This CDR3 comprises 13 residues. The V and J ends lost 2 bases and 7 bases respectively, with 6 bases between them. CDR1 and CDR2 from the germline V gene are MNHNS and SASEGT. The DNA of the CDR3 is TGTGCCAGCAGTGAATCAGGGAATTCACCCCTCCACTTT. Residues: CASSESGNSPLHF.

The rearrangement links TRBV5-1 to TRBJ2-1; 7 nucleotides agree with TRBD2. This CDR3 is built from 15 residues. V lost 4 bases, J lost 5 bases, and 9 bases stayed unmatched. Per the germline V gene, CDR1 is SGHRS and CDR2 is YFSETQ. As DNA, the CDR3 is TGCGCCAGCAGCCTACCTAGCGGCGGCGACAATGAGCAGTTCTTC. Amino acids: CASSLPSGGDNEQFF. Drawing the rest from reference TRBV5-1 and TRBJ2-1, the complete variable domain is KAGVTQTPRYLIKTRGQQVTLSCSPISGHRSVSWYQQTPGQGLQFLFEYFSETQRNKGNFPGRFSGRQFSNSRSEMNVSTLELGDSALYLCASSLPSGGDNEQFFGPGTRLTVL.

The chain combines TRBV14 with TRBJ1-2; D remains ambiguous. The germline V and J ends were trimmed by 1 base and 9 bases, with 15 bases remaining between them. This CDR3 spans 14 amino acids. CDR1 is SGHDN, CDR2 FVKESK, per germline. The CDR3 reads CASSQGTVRLSYTF. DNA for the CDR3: TGTGCCAGCAGCCAAGGTACAGTTAGGCTTAGCTACACCTTC.

CDR3 nucleotide sequence: TGTGCCAGCAAATGGTCCAGGGGTGTCACCGGGGAGCTGTTTTTT. Protein: CASKWSRGVTGELFF. The chain uses TRBV6-5 and TRBJ2-2, with D maybe TRBD1 (6 bases). Deletions cut 7 bases from V and 4 bases from J, with 16 bases between. This CDR3 has 15 amino acids. Germline CDR1 reads MNHEY; CDR2 reads SVGAGI.